These 13 T cell receptor beta chains share one sample of origin, sequenced in a study of OX40 agonist ivuxolimab in advanced cancers. The method was immunoSEQ multiplex PCR; TCRdb's version includes in-frame clones alone and lacks a portion of them. In the table there are 70,000 to 95,000 clones, approximately 86% of which are singletons. The sequenced sample was CD4+ or CD8+ T cells sorted from blood, obtained in a trial of the OX40 agonist ivuxolimab. Receptors originate from an adult with an advanced solid tumor such as melanoma, head and neck, liver or kidney cancer.

This clone was found once. The J gene is TRBJ2-3, the V gene TRBV19, with TRBD1 identical over 10 bases. Germline V CDR1 and CDR2: LNHDA, SQIVND (reference sequence). The CDR3 loop spans 15 amino acids. The J segment lost 4 bases and the V segment lost 5 bases, leaving 6 bases of the junction unmatched. The CDR3 spells CASSRDRGPADTQYF. The CDR3 coding sequence is TGTGCCAGTAGTCGAGACAGGGGGCCCGCAGATACGCAGTATTTT.

V and J are TRBV12-5 and TRBJ2-2; D uncertain. Deletions cut 5 bases from V and 4 bases from J, with 8 bases between. In germline, CDR1 is LGHNT, CDR2 FRNRAP. The CDR3 contains 13 residues. Written as DNA, the CDR3 is TGTGCTAGTGGTCCAACACTCACCGGGGAGCTGTTTTTT. This gives the protein CASGPTLTGELFF.

The genes are TRBV19 and TRBJ2-1, with TRBD2 as a possible D gene (5 bases). V was clipped by 5 bases and J by 0 bases, with 20 bases between them. The V gene's germline CDR1 is LNHDA and CDR2 SQIVND (reference sequence). This CDR3 is 18 amino acids long. The CDR3 DNA reads as TGTGCCAGTAGTTTCCACCCGAAGACGGGGAGCTCCTACAATGAGCAGTTCTTC. Translated, it gives CASSFHPKTGSSYNEQFF.

The chain carries TRBV18 and TRBJ1-1; no clear D. Trimming pared 1 base from V and 4 bases from J, leaving 10 bases between. The CDR3 consists of 14 residues. The germline V gene has CDR1 KGHSH and CDR2 LQKENI. The CDR3 nucleotides read TGTGCCAGCTCACCACAGGGTGTTAGCACTGAAGCTTTCTTT. Translating it yields CASSPQGVSTEAFF. The full variable domain, rest sourced from reference TRBV18 and TRBJ1-1, is NAGVMQNPRHLVRRRGQEARLRCSPMKGHSHVYWYRQLPEEGLKFMVYLQKENIIDESGMPKERFSAEFPKEGPSILRIQQVVRGDSAAYFCASSPQGVSTEAFFGQGTRLTVV.

The V and J genes are TRBV27 and TRBJ1-2; 7 nucleotides match TRBD1. Trimming took 4 bases from V and 0 from J; bases not matched to a gene: 11. This CDR3 contains 17 residues. Germline V gene lookup returns CDR1 MNHEY and CDR2 SMNVEV (reference sequence). CDR3 nucleotide sequence: TGTGCCAGCAGTTCACAGGGGTTAAGAGGAGCTAACTATGGCTACACCTTC. This gives the protein CASSSQGLRGANYGYTF.

J is TRBJ1-1 and V is TRBV4-1, with D possibly TRBD1 on 5 matching bases. The CDR3 contains 14 residues. The V end was cut by 5 bases, the J end by 1 base, with 11 bases between. Germline loops: CDR1 MGHRA, CDR2 YSYEKL. CDR3 protein: CASSVLGPNTEAFF. In DNA, the CDR3 is TGCGCCAGCAGCGTTCTGGGACCGAACACTGAAGCTTTCTTT.

V is TRBV11-1 and J is TRBJ2-5, with TRBD1 identical over 9 bases. There are 15 residues in the CDR3. V was pared by 5 bases and J by 4 bases, with 8 bases of the junction left unmatched. Germline assignment: CDR1 SGHAT and CDR2 FQDESV (reference sequence). CDR3: CASSPGQGKRETQYF. CDR3 DNA sequence: TGTGCCAGCAGCCCCGGACAGGGGAAGAGAGAGACCCAGTACTTC.

V usage is TRBV27 and J usage is TRBJ1-5; a weak D match, TRBD1 (5 bases). The CDR3 loop spans 13 amino acids. Germline V gene lookup returns CDR1 MNHEY and CDR2 SMNVEV (reference sequence). V was trimmed by 1 base and J by 7 bases, leaving 8 bases between them. The CDR3 sequence is CASSLWGTQPQHF. The CDR3 DNA sequence: TGTGCCAGCAGTTTATGGGGGACCCAGCCCCAGCATTTT.

The chain recombines TRBV4-3 with TRBJ2-3; 10 bases agree with TRBD2. J was trimmed by 2 bases and V by 4 bases; bases with no gene match: 3. Germline lookup yields CDR1 LGHNA and CDR2 YSLEER. The CDR3 is 15 residues long. This CDR3 reads CASSLAGGPTDTQYF. For the CDR3, the DNA is TGCGCCAGCAGCCTAGCGGGGGGACCCACAGATACGCAGTATTTT.

The J gene is TRBJ2-1, the V gene TRBV9; no reliable D call. V was shortened by 4 bases and J by 0 bases, with 8 bases between the two germline ends. The CDR3 consists of 14 residues. Germline CDR1 and CDR2: SGDLS and YYNGEE. The CDR3, as DNA: TGTGCCAGCAGCCCCTCAGGCTCCTACAATGAGCAGTTCTTC. It translates to CASSPSGSYNEQFF.

J is TRBJ2-3 and V is TRBV9; D unresolved. Germline V CDR1 and CDR2: SGDLS, YYNGEE. Trimming cost V 0 bases and J 0 bases, with 11 bases left between them. This CDR3 is 16 amino acids long. CDR3 loop: CASSVGTTASTDTQYF. The CDR3 DNA is TGTGCCAGCAGCGTAGGAACAACAGCGAGCACAGATACGCAGTATTTT.

The rearrangement joins TRBV30 to TRBJ1-2; D call uncertain. From germline, CDR1 is GTSNPN and CDR2 SVGIG (reference sequence). Between the trimmed V and J ends, which lost 0 bases and 0 bases, there was a span of 11 bases. The CDR3 is 15 residues long. The CDR3 region is CAWSVQRATNYGYTF. The CDR3 DNA reads TGTGCCTGGAGTGTACAGAGGGCTACTAACTATGGCTACACCTTC.

The chain combines TRBV30 with TRBJ2-3, with D tentatively TRBD2 (6 bases). The CDR3 sequence is 15 residues long. Per the germline V gene, CDR1 is GTSNPN and CDR2 is SVGIG (reference sequence). The V gene lost 1 base and the J gene lost 2 bases, with 13 bases spanning the gap. For the CDR3, the DNA is TGTGCCTGGAGTGGGAAGCGGGTGGACACAGATACGCAGTATTTT. Translated: CAWSGKRVDTDTQYF.